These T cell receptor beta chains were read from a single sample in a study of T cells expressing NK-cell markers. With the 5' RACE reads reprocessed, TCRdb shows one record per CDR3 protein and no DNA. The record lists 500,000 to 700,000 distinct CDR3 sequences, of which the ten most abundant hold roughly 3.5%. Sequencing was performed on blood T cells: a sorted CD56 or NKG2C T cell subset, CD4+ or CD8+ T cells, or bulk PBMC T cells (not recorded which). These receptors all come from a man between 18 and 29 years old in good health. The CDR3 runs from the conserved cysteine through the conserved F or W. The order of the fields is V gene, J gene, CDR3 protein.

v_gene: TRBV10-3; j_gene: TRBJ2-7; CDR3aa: CAISDTGRDYEQYF
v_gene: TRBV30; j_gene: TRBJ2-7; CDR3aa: CACLQGASYEQYF
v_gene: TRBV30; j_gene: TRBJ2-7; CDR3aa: CAWDRQKGYEQYF
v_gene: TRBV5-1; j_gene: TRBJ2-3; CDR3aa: CASREEADTQYF
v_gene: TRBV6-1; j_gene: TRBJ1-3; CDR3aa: CASSVRTVTSQSGNTIYF
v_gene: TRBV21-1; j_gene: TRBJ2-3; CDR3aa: CATEAGEFPDTQYF
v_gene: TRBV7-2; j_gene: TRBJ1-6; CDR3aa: CASSTGRRSPLHF
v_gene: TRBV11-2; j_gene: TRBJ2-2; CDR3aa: CASTRTNTGELFF
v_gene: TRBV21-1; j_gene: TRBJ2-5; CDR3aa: CASSRDRGPGSQYF
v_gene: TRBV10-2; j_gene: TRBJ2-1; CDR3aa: CASEDTSGSDEQFF
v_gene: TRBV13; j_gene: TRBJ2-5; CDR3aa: CASRLTGRRSAQYF
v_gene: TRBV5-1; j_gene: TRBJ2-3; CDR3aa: CASSLMTGTTDTQYF
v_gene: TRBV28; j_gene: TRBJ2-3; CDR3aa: CASSLQAPKGDTQYF
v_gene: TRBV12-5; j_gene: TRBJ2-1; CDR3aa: CASGSREVGSYNEQFF
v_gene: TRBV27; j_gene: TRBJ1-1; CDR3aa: CASSFVGLNTEAFF
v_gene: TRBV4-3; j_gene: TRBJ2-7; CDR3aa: CASSQETGGFYEQYF
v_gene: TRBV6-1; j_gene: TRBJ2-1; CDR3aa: CASASGRAYNEQFF
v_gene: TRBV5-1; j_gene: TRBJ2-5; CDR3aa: CASSLRVAVSQETQYF
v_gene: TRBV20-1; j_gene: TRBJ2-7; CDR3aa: CSAMTSGRTYEQYF
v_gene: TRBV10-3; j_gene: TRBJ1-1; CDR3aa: CAINPGPRNTEAFF
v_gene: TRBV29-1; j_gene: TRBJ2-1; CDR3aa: CSLGLAGTNEQFF
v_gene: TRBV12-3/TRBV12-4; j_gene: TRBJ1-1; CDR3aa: CASSLEGWRTEAFF
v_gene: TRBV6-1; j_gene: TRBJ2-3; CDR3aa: CASSKRDSTDTQYF
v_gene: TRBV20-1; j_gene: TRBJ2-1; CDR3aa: CSATQSSSSYNEQFF
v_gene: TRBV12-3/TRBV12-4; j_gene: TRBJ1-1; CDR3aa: CASSLDGGVPTEAFF
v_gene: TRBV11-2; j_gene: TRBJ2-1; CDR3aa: CASSPLTGYLRGNEQFF
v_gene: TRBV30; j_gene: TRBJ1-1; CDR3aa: CAWSVPTQGSTEAFF
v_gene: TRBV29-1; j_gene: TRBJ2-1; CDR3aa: CSVNSPRMKTQFF
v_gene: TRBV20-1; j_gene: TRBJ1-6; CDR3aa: CSASLGSNSPLHF
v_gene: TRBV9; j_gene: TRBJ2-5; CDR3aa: CASSGGGRTQYF
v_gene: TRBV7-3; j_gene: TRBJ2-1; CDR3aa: CASSLGPPGGNEQFF
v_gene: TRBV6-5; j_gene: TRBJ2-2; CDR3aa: CASSYYVGTGELFF
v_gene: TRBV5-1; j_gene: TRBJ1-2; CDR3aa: CASSLTGDHRGYTF
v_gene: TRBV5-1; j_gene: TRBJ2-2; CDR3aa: CASSLSSLREGDTGELFF
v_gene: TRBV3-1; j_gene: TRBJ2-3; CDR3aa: CASSQDPGGGSDTQYF
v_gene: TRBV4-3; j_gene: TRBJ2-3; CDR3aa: CASSQVRRGGTDTQYF
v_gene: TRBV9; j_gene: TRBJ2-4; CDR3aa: CASSDRTSVIQYF
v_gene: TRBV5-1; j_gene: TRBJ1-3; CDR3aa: CASSRDSNTGNTIYF
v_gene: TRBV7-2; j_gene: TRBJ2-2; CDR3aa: CASSYSVGLPPKPNTGELFF
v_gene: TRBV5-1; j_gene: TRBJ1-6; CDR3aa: CASSLGEGGGSLSPLHF
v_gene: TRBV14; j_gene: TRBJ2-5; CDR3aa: CASSQGDQETQYF
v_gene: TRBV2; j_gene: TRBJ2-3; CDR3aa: CASSFRQGYTDTQYF
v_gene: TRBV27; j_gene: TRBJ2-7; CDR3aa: CASSYRSQGYEQYF
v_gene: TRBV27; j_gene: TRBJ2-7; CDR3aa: CASSLINVGRAGEQYF
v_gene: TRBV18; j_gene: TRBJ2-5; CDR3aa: CASSRGRDRQETQYF
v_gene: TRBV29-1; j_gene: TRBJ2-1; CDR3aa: CSVVIDLDQFF
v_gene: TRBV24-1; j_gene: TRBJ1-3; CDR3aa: CATSDAGSPFGNTIYF
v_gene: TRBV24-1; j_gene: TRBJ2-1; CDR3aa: CATSVTGGWNNEQFF
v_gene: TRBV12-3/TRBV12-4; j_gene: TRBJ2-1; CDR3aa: CASTPGGSGREQFF
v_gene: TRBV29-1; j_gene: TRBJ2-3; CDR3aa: CSVEVLQEGSTDTQYF
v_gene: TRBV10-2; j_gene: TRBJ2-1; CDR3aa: CASSESLAPRAEQFF
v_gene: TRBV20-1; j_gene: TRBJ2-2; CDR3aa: CSARPPRLSSAGELFF
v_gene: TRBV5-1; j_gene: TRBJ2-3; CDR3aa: CASSLSWGDSRRTDTQYF